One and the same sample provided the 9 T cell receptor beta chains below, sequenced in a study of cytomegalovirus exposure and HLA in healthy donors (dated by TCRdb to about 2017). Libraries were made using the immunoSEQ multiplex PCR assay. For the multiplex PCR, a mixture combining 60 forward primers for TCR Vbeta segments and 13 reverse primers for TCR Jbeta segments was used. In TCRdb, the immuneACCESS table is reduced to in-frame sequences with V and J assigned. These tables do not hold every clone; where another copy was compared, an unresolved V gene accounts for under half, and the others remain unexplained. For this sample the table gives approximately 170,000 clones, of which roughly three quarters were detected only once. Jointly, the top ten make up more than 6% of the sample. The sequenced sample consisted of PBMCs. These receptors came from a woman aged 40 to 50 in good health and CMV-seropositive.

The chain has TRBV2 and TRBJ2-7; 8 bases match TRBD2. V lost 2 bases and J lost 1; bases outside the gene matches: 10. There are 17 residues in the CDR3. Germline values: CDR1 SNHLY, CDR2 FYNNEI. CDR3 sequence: CASSESTGGVRSYEQYF. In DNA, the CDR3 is TGTGCCAGCAGTGAATCCACGGGGGGGGTTAGGTCCTACGAGCAGTACTTC.

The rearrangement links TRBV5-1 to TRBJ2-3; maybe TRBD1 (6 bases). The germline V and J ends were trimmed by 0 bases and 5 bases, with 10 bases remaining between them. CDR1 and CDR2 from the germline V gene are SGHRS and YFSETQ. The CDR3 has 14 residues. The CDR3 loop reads CASSLGGPGDTQYF. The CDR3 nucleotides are TGCGCCAGCAGCTTGGGGGGGCCAGGAGATACGCAGTATTTT.

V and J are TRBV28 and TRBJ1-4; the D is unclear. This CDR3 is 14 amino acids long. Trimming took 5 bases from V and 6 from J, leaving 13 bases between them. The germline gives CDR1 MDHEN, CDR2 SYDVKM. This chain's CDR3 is CASSPGGRYEKLFF. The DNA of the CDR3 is TGTGCCAGCAGTCCGGGAGGTCGCTATGAAAAACTGTTTTTT.

The CDR3, as DNA: TGTGCCAGCAGCCACGAAAAATATACGTCAGGGCTAAGCTCCTACAATGAGCAGTTCTTC. Its protein is CASSHEKYTSGLSSYNEQFF. The J gene is TRBJ2-1, the V gene TRBV14, with D maybe TRBD1 (5 bases). The CDR3 has 20 amino acids. The V and J ends lost 3 bases and 0 bases respectively, with 24 bases between them. The germline V gene encodes CDR1 SGHDN and CDR2 FVKESK.

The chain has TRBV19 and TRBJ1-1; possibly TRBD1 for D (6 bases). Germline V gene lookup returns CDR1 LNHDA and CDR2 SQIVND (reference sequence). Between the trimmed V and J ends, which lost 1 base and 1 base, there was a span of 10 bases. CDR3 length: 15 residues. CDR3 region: CASSIVGQKNTEAFF. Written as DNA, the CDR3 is TGTGCCAGTAGTATAGTTGGACAGAAGAACACTGAAGCTTTCTTT.

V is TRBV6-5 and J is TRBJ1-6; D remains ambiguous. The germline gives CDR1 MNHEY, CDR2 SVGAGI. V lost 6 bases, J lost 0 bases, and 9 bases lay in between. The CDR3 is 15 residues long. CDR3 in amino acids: CASRSSSSYNSPLHF. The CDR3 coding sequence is TGTGCCAGCAGGTCATCGAGCTCCTATAATTCACCCCTCCACTTT.

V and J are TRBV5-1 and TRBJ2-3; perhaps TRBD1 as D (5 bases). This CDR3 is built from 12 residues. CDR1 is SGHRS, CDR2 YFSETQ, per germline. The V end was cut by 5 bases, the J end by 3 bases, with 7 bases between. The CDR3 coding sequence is TGCGCCAGCAGGGCAGGGACAGATACGCAGTATTTT. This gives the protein CASRAGTDTQYF.

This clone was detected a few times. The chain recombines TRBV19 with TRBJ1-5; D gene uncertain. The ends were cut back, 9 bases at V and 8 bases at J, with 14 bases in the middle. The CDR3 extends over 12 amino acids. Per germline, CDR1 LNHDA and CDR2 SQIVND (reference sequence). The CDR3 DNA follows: TGTGCCAGCCAAAGAGCGCTTGAGCCCCAGCATTTT. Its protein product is CASQRALEPQHF.

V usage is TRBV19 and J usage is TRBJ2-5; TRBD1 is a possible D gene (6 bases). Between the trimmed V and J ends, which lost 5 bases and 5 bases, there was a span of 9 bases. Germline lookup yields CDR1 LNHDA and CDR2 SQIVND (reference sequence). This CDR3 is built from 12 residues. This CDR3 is CASSQGYETQYF. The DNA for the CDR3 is TGTGCCAGTAGTCAGGGGTACGAGACCCAGTACTTC.